Following are 11 T cell receptor beta chains from one sample sequenced in a study of cytomegalovirus exposure and HLA in healthy donors. Researchers ran the PCR with 60 Vbeta and 13 Jbeta primers. Sequenced by immunoSEQ multiplex PCR; TCRdb stores in-frame clones only, minus some. Of roughly 150,000 clones in the sample, 85% are singletons; the top ten hold 1%. The sequenced material came from PBMCs. These receptors were taken from a boy between 2 and 10 years old in good health and CMV-seronegative.

The chain uses TRBV25-1 and TRBJ1-5; unclear D gene. CDR3 length: 14 residues. Germline loops: CDR1 MGHDK, CDR2 SYGVNS. Trimming cost V 2 bases and J 2 bases, with 7 bases left between them. For the CDR3, the DNA is TGTGCCAGCAGTGAAGGGCATGGCAATCAGCCCCAGCATTTT. Translating gives CASSEGHGNQPQHF.

V usage is TRBV4-2 and J usage is TRBJ2-7, with 9 bases that match TRBD2. The length of the CDR3 is 16 residues. Germline values: CDR1 LGHNA, CDR2 YNFKEQ. J gave up 2 bases and V 0 bases, and 5 bases lay outside the gene matches. The CDR3 region is CASSQEASGDPYEQYF. CDR3 nucleotides: TGTGCCAGCAGCCAAGAGGCTAGCGGGGATCCCTACGAGCAGTACTTC.

The rearrangement uses TRBV5-4 and TRBJ1-1; no firm D call. Trimming stripped 3 bases from V and 3 bases from J, with 3 bases between. Germline values: CDR1 SGHNT, CDR2 YYREEE (reference sequence). This CDR3 has 11 residues. Written as DNA, the CDR3 is TGTGCCAGCAGCTCCTACACTGAAGCTTTCTTT. Its protein product is CASSSYTEAFF.

This chain uses TRBV7-3 with TRBJ2-3; 11 bases are a match to TRBD2. Germline trimming cut 5 bases from V and 5 bases from J; bases unmatched to any gene: 9. The germline V gene encodes CDR1 SGHTA and CDR2 FQGTGA. The CDR3 consists of 16 residues. CDR3 DNA sequence: TGTGCCAGCAGCGAAGATAGCGGGAGGGCGGTAGATACGCAGTATTTT. Amino acid sequence: CASSEDSGRAVDTQYF. The full variable domain, with the rest looked up from reference TRBV7-3 and TRBJ2-3, is GAGVSQTPSNKVTEKGKYVELRCDPISGHTALYWYRQSLGQGPEFLIYFQGTGAADDSGLPNDRFFAVRPEGSVSTLKIQRTERGDSAVYLCASSEDSGRAVDTQYFGPGTRLTVL.

The CDR3 loop is CASSESGTGYGYTF. The DNA for the CDR3 is TGTGCCAGCAGTGAGTCCGGGACAGGCTATGGCTACACCTTC. The J gene is TRBJ1-2, the V gene TRBV6-4; TRBD1 agrees at 8 bases. V lost 3 bases to trimming and J lost 4 bases; unmatched junction nucleotides: 4. CDR3 length: 14 residues. Germline CDR1 MRHNA, CDR2 SNTAGT.

J is TRBJ1-5 and V is TRBV2; 8 bases are a match to TRBD1. With 6 bases clipped from V and 0 bases from J, the junction kept 19 bases outside the gene matches. The CDR3 spans 20 residues. Per germline, CDR1 SNHLY and CDR2 FYNNEI. CDR3 nucleotides: TGTGCCAGCAGCCTGGTCCCGGGACAGGAGCATATGAATAGCAATCAGCCCCAGCATTTT. The encoded protein is CASSLVPGQEHMNSNQPQHF.

The chain couples TRBV14 to TRBJ1-2, with D tentatively TRBD1 (6 bases). This CDR3 region has 13 residues. V lost 4 bases and J 4 bases, leaving 10 bases between the germline ends. The V gene's germline CDR1 is SGHDN and CDR2 FVKESK. CDR3 in DNA: TGTGCCAGCAGCCCACAGGGATTCTATGGCTACACCTTC. It encodes CASSPQGFYGYTF.

This chain uses TRBV6-1 with TRBJ2-5; 9 positions match TRBD1. Trimming cost V 3 bases and J 5 bases; bases outside gene matches: 10. Germline V gives CDR1 MNHNS, CDR2 SASEGT. The CDR3 loop spans 16 amino acids. CDR3 sequence (DNA): TGTGCCAGCAGTGAGGTACCGGGACAGGGTGGTGAGACCCAGTACTTC. Protein: CASSEVPGQGGETQYF.

This clone has only one observation. The genes are TRBV5-4 and TRBJ2-3; 8 nucleotides match TRBD1. CDR3 length: 14 residues. V shed 4 bases, J shed 3 bases, and the junction held 4 bases outside the gene matches. Germline V gives CDR1 SGHNT, CDR2 YYREEE (reference sequence). As DNA, the CDR3 is TGTGCCAGCAGCATAGGACAGGGAACAGATACGCAGTATTTT. Amino acid sequence: CASSIGQGTDTQYF.

The chain carries TRBV10-3 and TRBJ2-1; D ambiguous. CDR3 size: 10 residues. Germline CDR1 and CDR2: ENHRY and SYGVKD. Trimming took off 10 bases at V and 5 bases at J, with 6 bases between the two ends. The CDR3 is CATYDNEQFF. DNA for the CDR3: TGTGCCACCTATGACAATGAGCAGTTCTTC.

J is TRBJ1-1 and V is TRBV10-3; TRBD1 might be the D (6 bases). Between the trimmed V and J ends, which lost 8 bases and 1 base, there was a span of 11 bases. The CDR3 is made up of 13 amino acids. Germline V gene sequence: CDR1 ENHRY, CDR2 SYGVKD. The CDR3 here is CAIGDRTNTEAFF. The CDR3 region has the DNA TGTGCCATCGGAGACAGGACGAACACTGAAGCTTTCTTT.